This T cell receptor (beta chain) derives from a study of CD8 T cells in Susac syndrome. Random hexamers were used to reverse transcribe an amount of 0.5 to 1 ug RNA. Across 54 Vbeta and 13 Jbeta, TCR beta CDR3 was amplified with immunoSEQ multiplex PCR. TCRdb ran MiXCR on the immunoSEQ multiplex PCR reads and lists one entry per CDR3 protein. The data contain under 200,000 distinct CDR3 sequences, approximately 94% of them singletons. V was clipped by 0 bases and J by 5 bases, with 17 bases between them. Germline assignment: CDR1 SGHRS and CDR2 YFSETQ. The CDR3 sequence is 16 residues long. The chain joins TRBV5-1 to TRBJ2-5; TRBD2 might be the D (5 bases). This TCR was recovered from a human donor with Susac syndrome. The specimen sequenced was CD4+ T cells from PBMCs. The CDR3 region has the DNA TGCGCCAGCAGCTTGGCCAACGGTCTTACGGGGGAGACCCAGTACTTC. It is translated as CASSLANGLTGETQYF.